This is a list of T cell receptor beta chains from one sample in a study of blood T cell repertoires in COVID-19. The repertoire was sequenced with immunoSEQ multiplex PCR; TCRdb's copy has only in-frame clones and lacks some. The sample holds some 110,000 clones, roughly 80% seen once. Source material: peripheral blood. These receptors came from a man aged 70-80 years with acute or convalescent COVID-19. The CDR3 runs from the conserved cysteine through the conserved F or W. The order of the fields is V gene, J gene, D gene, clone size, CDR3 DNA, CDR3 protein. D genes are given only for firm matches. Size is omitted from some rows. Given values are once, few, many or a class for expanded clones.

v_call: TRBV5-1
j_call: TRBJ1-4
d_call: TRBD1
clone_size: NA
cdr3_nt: TGCGCCAGCAGTCTCATTGGGACAGGCAATGAAAAACTGTTTTTT
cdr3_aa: CASSLIGTGNEKLFF

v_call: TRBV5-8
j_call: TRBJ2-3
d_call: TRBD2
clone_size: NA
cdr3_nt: TGTGCCAGTTCCGCCTGGACTAGCGGGGGCCTAGATACGCAGTATTTT
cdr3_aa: CASSAWTSGGLDTQYF

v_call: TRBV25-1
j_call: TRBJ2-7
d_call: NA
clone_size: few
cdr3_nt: TGTGCCAGCAGTTGGACTTCTGATCCAGGCTCCTACGAGCAGTACTTC
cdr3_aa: CASSWTSDPGSYEQYF

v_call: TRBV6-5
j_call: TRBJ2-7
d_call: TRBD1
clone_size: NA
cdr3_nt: TGTGCCACTAGACAGGGGTTTGGCGAGCAGTACTTC
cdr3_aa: CATRQGFGEQYF

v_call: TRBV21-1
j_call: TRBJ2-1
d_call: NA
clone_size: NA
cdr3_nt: TGTGCCAGCAGCAAAGCGTCGGAGCGGGACGAGGGGTCCAATGAGCAGTTCTTC
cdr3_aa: CASSKASERDEGSNEQFF

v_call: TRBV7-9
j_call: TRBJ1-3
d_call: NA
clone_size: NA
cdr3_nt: TGTGCCAGCAGCTTAGCCAGCGTTGGAAACACCATATATTTT
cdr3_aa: CASSLASVGNTIYF

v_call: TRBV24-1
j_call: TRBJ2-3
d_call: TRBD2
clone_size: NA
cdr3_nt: TGTGCCACCAGTGATTTGTCGGGGCGGGGGGAAAGCACAGATACGCAGTATTTT
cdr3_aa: CATSDLSGRGESTDTQYF

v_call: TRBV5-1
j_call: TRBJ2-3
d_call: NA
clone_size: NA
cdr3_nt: TGCGCCAGCAGCTTGGGATTTACCGGGAGTCTGGATACGCAGTATTTT
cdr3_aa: CASSLGFTGSLDTQYF

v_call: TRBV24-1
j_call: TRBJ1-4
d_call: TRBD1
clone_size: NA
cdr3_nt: TGTGCCACCAGTGACTCTCCCGGGACAGGGGTTGAAAAACTGTTTTTT
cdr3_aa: CATSDSPGTGVEKLFF

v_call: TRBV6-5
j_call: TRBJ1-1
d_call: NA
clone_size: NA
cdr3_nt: TGTGCCAGCTCTGACAGGAGGAACACTGAAGCTTTCTTT
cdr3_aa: CASSDRRNTEAFF

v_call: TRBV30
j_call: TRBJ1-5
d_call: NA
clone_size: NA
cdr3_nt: TGTGCCTGGAGTGTTCTCGGGGGTCAGCCCCAGCATTTT
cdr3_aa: CAWSVLGGQPQHF

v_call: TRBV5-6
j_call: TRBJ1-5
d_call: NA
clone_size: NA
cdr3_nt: TGTGCCAGCAGCTCACCGACGGGGAATCAGCCCCAGCATTTT
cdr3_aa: CASSSPTGNQPQHF

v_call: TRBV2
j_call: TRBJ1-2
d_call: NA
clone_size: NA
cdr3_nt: TGTGCCAGCTCATCGAACGGCGGGCTAGGCTACACCTTC
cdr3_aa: CASSSNGGLGYTF

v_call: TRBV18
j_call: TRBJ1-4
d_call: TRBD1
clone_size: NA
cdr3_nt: TGTGCCAGCTCACCTACGGGACAGGGAAATGAAAAACTGTTTTTT
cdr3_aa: CASSPTGQGNEKLFF

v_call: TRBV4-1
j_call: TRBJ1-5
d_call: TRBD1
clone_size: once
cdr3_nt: TGCGCCAGCAGCCCAGGGGGCAAGGGCAATCAGCCCCAGCATTTT
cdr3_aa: CASSPGGKGNQPQHF

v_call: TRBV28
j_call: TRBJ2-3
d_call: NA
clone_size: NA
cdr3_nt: TGTGCCAGCAGTTTATTGGGGCAGGGAAACACAGATACGCAGTATTTT
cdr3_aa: CASSLLGQGNTDTQYF

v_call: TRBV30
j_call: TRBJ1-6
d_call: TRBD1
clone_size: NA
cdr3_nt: TGTGCCTGGAGTGTCGGGACAGCCAATTCACCCCTCCACTTT
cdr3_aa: CAWSVGTANSPLHF

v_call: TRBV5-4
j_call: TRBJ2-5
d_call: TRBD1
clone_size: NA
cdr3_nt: TGTGCCAGCAGCTTGGAGGGGGCCGAGACCCAGTACTTC
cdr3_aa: CASSLEGAETQYF

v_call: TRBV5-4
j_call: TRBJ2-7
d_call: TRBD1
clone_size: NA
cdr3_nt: TGTGCCAGCAGCTTTAACAGGGGGGTCTCCTACGAGCAGTACTTC
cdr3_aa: CASSFNRGVSYEQYF

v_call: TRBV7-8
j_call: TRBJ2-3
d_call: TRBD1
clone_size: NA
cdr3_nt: TGTGCCAGCAGCTTAAGTGCTGGTTGGGACAGGGGCACAGATACGCAGTATTTT
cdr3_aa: CASSLSAGWDRGTDTQYF

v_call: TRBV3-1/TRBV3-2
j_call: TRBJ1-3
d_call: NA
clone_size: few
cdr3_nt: TGTGCCAGCAGCTCCGGTGTACAGGCCCTAAGGTGGACTGGAAACACCATATATTTT
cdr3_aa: CASSSGVQALRWTGNTIYF

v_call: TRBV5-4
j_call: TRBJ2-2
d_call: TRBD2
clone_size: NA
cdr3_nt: TGTGCCAGCAAAGATACTAGCGGGAGCTTCTCCGGGGAGCTGTTTTTT
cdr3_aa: CASKDTSGSFSGELFF

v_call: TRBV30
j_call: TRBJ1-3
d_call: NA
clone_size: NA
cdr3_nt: TGTGCCTTAGATGGCGCCCGGGACTCTGGAAACACCATATATTTT
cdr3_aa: CALDGARDSGNTIYF

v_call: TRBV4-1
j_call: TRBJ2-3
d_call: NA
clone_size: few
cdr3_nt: TGCGCCAGCAGCCAAGGCGGGGGCAGAACAGATACGCAGTATTTT
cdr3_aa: CASSQGGGRTDTQYF

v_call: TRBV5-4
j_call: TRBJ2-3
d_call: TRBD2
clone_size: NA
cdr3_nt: TGTGCCAGCAGCGCGGGACTAGCGACAGATACGCAGTATTTT
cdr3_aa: CASSAGLATDTQYF

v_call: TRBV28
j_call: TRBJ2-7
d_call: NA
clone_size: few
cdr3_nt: TGTGCCAGCAGCACACGGGTTCCACCCTACGAGCAGTACTTC
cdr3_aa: CASSTRVPPYEQYF

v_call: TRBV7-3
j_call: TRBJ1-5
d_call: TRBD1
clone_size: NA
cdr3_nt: TGTGCCAGCAGCCATCCAAGGCAGGGGGCGCAGGGGAATCAGCCCCAGCATTTT
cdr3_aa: CASSHPRQGAQGNQPQHF

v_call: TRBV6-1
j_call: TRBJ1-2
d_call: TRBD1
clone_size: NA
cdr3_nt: TGTGCCAGCAGTGAAAGGGCAGGGGGAGGCTACACCTTC
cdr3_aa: CASSERAGGGYTF

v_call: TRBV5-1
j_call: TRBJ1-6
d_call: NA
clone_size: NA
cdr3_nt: TGCGCCAGCAGCTTATTAACAGGCTATAATTCACCCCTCCACTTT
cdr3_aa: CASSLLTGYNSPLHF

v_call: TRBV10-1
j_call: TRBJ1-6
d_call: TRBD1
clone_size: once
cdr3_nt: TGCGCCAGCAGTACTGGACAGGACAATTCACCCCTCCACTTT
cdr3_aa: CASSTGQDNSPLHF

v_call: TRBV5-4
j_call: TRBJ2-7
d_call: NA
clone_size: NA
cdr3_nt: TGTGCCAGCAGTACAGGGAACTCCTACGAGCAGTACTTC
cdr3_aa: CASSTGNSYEQYF

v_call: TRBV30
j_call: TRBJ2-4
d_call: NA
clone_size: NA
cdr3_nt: TGTGCCTGTGCCGGGTCGGGGAAAAACATTCAGTACTTC
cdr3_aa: CACAGSGKNIQYF

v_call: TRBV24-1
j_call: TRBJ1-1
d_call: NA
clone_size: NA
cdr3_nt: TGTGCCACCAGGGGGGCGAGGAACACTGAAGCTTTCTTT
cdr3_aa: CATRGARNTEAFF